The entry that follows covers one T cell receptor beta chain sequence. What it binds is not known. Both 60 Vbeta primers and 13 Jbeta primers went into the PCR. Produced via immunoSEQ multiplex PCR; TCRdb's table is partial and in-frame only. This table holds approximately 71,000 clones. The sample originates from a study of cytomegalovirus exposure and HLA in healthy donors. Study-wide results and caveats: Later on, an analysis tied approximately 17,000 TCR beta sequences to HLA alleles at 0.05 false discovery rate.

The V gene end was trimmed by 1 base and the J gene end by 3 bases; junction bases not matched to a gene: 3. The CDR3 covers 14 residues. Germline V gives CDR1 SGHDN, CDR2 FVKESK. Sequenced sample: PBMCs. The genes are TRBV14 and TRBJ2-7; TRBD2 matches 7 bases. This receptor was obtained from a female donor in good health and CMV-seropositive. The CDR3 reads CASSQAGGFYEQYF. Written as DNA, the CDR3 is TGTGCCAGCAGCCAAGCCGGGGGGTTCTACGAGCAGTACTTC.